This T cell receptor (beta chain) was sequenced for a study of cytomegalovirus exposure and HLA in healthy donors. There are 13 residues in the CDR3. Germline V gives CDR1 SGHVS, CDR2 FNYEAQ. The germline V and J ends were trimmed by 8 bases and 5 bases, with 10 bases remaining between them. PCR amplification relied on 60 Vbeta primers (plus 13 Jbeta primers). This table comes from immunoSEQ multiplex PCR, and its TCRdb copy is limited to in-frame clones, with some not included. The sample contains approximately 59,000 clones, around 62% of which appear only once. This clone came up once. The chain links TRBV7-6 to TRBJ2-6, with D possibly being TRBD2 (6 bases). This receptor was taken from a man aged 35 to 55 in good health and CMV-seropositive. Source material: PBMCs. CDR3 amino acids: CASGGYRANVLTF. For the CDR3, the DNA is TGTGCCAGCGGAGGGTATAGGGCCAACGTCCTGACTTTC.